This T cell receptor beta chain is from a study of T cell repertoires in ileal Crohn's disease. The V gene end was trimmed by 4 bases and the J gene end by 9 bases; junction bases not matched to a gene: 4. This CDR3 comprises 11 residues. The germline CDR1 and CDR2 sequences are DFQATT and SNEGSKA (reference sequence). This clone occurred a few times. The table came from immunoSEQ multiplex PCR; TCRdb's copy has only in-frame clones and leaves some out. The top ten clones hold 8.4% of a sample with about 8,200 clones, around four fifths of them seen once. Sequencing input: ileal tissue. The TCR originated in an adult with Crohn's disease. V and J are TRBV20-1 and TRBJ2-7; TRBD1 agrees at 9 bases. The CDR3 nucleotides are TGCAGTGCTATTACAGGGGGCCGGCAGTACTTC. Translating gives CSAITGGRQYF.